A selection of T cell receptor beta chains follows, all from one sample in a study of vaccination and CD4 T cells after COVID-19. Which antigens these TCRs recognize remains unknown. One entry per CDR3 protein, called by TCRdb with MiXCR from the PCR reads. The sample records 20,000 to 30,000 distinct CDR3 sequences, around 67% being singletons. The material sequenced was CD4+ T cells from blood, cultured in vitro, taken after SARS-CoV-2 vaccination. The receptor source for this set is a human donor who received a COVID-19 vaccine. Both conserved end residues are part of each CDR3. The order of the fields is D gene, J gene, clone size, V gene, CDR3 protein, CDR3 DNA. D genes are given only for firm matches. Clone size is given for some rows only: seen once, a few or many times, or a class if the clone is expanded.

d_gene: -; j_gene: TRBJ2-5; abundance: -; v_gene: TRBV7-9; CDR3aa: CASSLLATQETQYF; CDR3nt: TGTGCCAGCAGCTTATTGGCAACTCAAGAGACCCAGTACTTC
d_gene: -; j_gene: TRBJ2-3; abundance: -; v_gene: TRBV24-1; CDR3aa: CATSEGGGSTDTQYF; CDR3nt: TGTGCCACCAGTGAGGGGGGAGGTAGCACAGATACGCAGTATTTT
d_gene: TRBD2; j_gene: TRBJ2-5; abundance: -; v_gene: TRBV20-1; CDR3aa: CSARDPGTSGGVSETQYF; CDR3nt: TGCAGTGCTAGAGATCCCGGGACTAGCGGGGGGGTTAGCGAGACCCAGTACTTC
d_gene: -; j_gene: TRBJ1-2; abundance: -; v_gene: TRBV28; CDR3aa: CASWGGRGYTF; CDR3nt: TGTGCCAGCTGGGGGGGTCGGGGCTACACCTTC
d_gene: -; j_gene: TRBJ2-7; abundance: -; v_gene: TRBV20-1; CDR3aa: CSARDLMAYSSYEQYF; CDR3nt: TGCAGTGCTAGAGACCTGATGGCCTACAGCTCCTACGAGCAGTACTTC
d_gene: -; j_gene: TRBJ2-3; abundance: -; v_gene: TRBV15; CDR3aa: CATSRDPPTDTQYF; CDR3nt: TGTGCCACCAGCAGAGATCCCCCGACAGATACGCAGTATTTT
d_gene: -; j_gene: TRBJ1-2; abundance: -; v_gene: TRBV7-2; CDR3aa: CASSLRATNYGYTF; CDR3nt: TGTGCCAGCAGCTTACGGGCTACCAACTATGGCTACACCTTC
d_gene: -; j_gene: TRBJ2-2; abundance: -; v_gene: TRBV10-3; CDR3aa: CAMGAGTGELFF; CDR3nt: TGTGCCATGGGGGCGGGGACCGGGGAGCTGTTTTTT
d_gene: -; j_gene: TRBJ1-2; abundance: -; v_gene: TRBV20-1; CDR3aa: CSARARIGNYGYTF; CDR3nt: TGCAGTGCTAGAGCGCGGATCGGTAACTATGGCTACACCTTC
d_gene: TRBD2; j_gene: TRBJ2-5; abundance: -; v_gene: TRBV7-3; CDR3aa: CASSSSGGVQETQYF; CDR3nt: TGTGCCAGCAGCTCTAGCGGGGGCGTCCAAGAGACCCAGTACTTC
d_gene: -; j_gene: TRBJ1-5; abundance: few; v_gene: TRBV15; CDR3aa: CATSRDSWGGNQPQHF; CDR3nt: TGTGCCACCAGCAGAGATTCATGGGGAGGCAATCAGCCCCAGCATTTT
d_gene: -; j_gene: TRBJ2-5; abundance: -; v_gene: TRBV2; CDR3aa: CASSEDSQETQYF; CDR3nt: TGTGCCAGCAGTGAGGACAGCCAAGAGACCCAGTACTTC
d_gene: -; j_gene: TRBJ2-2; abundance: once; v_gene: TRBV24-1; CDR3aa: CATSVLGTGELFF; CDR3nt: TGTGCCACCAGTGTGTTGGGGACCGGGGAGCTGTTTTTT
d_gene: -; j_gene: TRBJ2-6; abundance: -; v_gene: TRBV7-9; CDR3aa: CASCNSGANVLTF; CDR3nt: TGTGCCAGTTGTAACTCTGGGGCCAACGTCCTGACTTTC
d_gene: TRBD1; j_gene: TRBJ2-7; abundance: -; v_gene: TRBV19; CDR3aa: CASSMGTGAEQYF; CDR3nt: TGTGCCAGTAGTATGGGGACAGGGGCCGAGCAGTACTTC
d_gene: -; j_gene: TRBJ1-1; abundance: few; v_gene: TRBV2; CDR3aa: CASLRAGNTEAFF; CDR3nt: TGTGCCAGCCTCCGGGCTGGGAATACTGAAGCTTTCTTT
d_gene: TRBD2; j_gene: TRBJ2-5; abundance: -; v_gene: TRBV5-1; CDR3aa: CASSRASGGQETQYF; CDR3nt: TGCGCCAGCAGCCGGGCTAGCGGGGGCCAAGAGACCCAGTACTTC
d_gene: -; j_gene: TRBJ2-7; abundance: -; v_gene: TRBV7-2; CDR3aa: CASSPQRGSEQYF; CDR3nt: TGTGCCAGCAGCCCGCAACGGGGGAGCGAGCAGTACTTC
d_gene: -; j_gene: TRBJ1-2; abundance: -; v_gene: TRBV24-1; CDR3aa: CATSDARGSLYGYTF; CDR3nt: TGTGCCACCAGTGATGCCAGGGGCTCCCTCTATGGCTACACCTTC
d_gene: -; j_gene: TRBJ1-2; abundance: -; v_gene: TRBV20-1; CDR3aa: CSAIVRENYGYTF; CDR3nt: TGCAGTGCTATCGTGAGGGAGAACTATGGCTACACCTTC
d_gene: TRBD1; j_gene: TRBJ1-6; abundance: -; v_gene: TRBV30; CDR3aa: CAWSRQGNSPLHF; CDR3nt: TGTGCCTGGAGTCGACAGGGAAATTCACCCCTCCACTTT
d_gene: TRBD1; j_gene: TRBJ2-7; abundance: -; v_gene: TRBV27; CDR3aa: CASSTRTGSYEQYF; CDR3nt: TGTGCCAGCAGTACTAGGACAGGGTCCTACGAGCAGTACTTC
d_gene: -; j_gene: TRBJ1-2; abundance: -; v_gene: TRBV12-3/TRBV12-4; CDR3aa: CASSLDRAGGGYTF; CDR3nt: TGTGCCAGCAGTTTAGACAGGGCCGGTGGTGGCTACACCTTC
d_gene: -; j_gene: TRBJ1-1; abundance: -; v_gene: TRBV2; CDR3aa: CASYRDMNTEAFF; CDR3nt: TGTGCCAGCTACAGGGACATGAACACTGAAGCTTTCTTT
d_gene: TRBD2; j_gene: TRBJ2-7; abundance: -; v_gene: TRBV27; CDR3aa: CASSVLAGGPDEQYF; CDR3nt: TGTGCCAGCAGTGTCCTAGCGGGGGGGCCTGACGAGCAGTACTTC
d_gene: TRBD1; j_gene: TRBJ1-2; abundance: -; v_gene: TRBV7-9; CDR3aa: CASSLGTGGYTF; CDR3nt: TGTGCCAGCAGCTTAGGGACAGGGGGCTACACCTTC
d_gene: -; j_gene: TRBJ1-1; abundance: -; v_gene: TRBV7-2; CDR3aa: CASSPQPGRMNTEAFF; CDR3nt: TGTGCCAGCAGCCCCCAACCGGGACGGATGAACACTGAAGCTTTCTTT
d_gene: -; j_gene: TRBJ2-3; abundance: -; v_gene: TRBV20-1; CDR3aa: CSARDRAISSTDTQYF; CDR3nt: TGCAGTGCTAGAGATCGCGCTATCTCTAGCACAGATACGCAGTATTTT
d_gene: -; j_gene: TRBJ1-5; abundance: -; v_gene: TRBV27; CDR3aa: CASSYRQVNSNQPQHF; CDR3nt: TGTGCCAGCAGTTATCGACAGGTCAATAGCAATCAGCCCCAGCATTTT
d_gene: TRBD1; j_gene: TRBJ1-2; abundance: few; v_gene: TRBV20-1; CDR3aa: CSARGGTGGLTNYGYTF; CDR3nt: TGCAGTGCTAGAGGAGGGACAGGGGGCCTAACTAACTATGGCTACACCTTC
d_gene: -; j_gene: TRBJ1-2; abundance: few; v_gene: TRBV6-5; CDR3aa: CASSFARGDDGYTF; CDR3nt: TGTGCCAGCAGTTTTGCGCGGGGGGACGATGGCTACACCTTC
d_gene: TRBD1; j_gene: TRBJ1-3; abundance: once; v_gene: TRBV6-1; CDR3aa: CASSDPIQGASSGNTIYF; CDR3nt: TGTGCCAGCAGTGATCCTATACAGGGGGCCTCCTCTGGAAACACCATATATTTT
d_gene: TRBD1; j_gene: TRBJ1-6; abundance: -; v_gene: TRBV7-2; CDR3aa: CASSLRPGGRGYNSPLHF; CDR3nt: TGTGCCAGCAGCTTACGTCCTGGCGGCAGGGGGTATAATTCACCCCTCCACTTT
d_gene: -; j_gene: TRBJ1-6; abundance: -; v_gene: TRBV11-2; CDR3aa: CASSNRQRGLGSPLHF; CDR3nt: TGTGCCAGCAGCAACCGACAGCGGGGGTTGGGCTCACCCCTCCACTTT
d_gene: -; j_gene: TRBJ1-5; abundance: few; v_gene: TRBV19; CDR3aa: CASSRRVKEPQHF; CDR3nt: TGTGCCAGTAGTCGGAGGGTGAAAGAGCCCCAGCATTTT
d_gene: TRBD1; j_gene: TRBJ1-2; abundance: -; v_gene: TRBV29-1; CDR3aa: CSVTGDDNNGYTF; CDR3nt: TGCAGCGTTACAGGGGACGATAACAATGGCTACACCTTC
d_gene: TRBD1; j_gene: TRBJ1-2; abundance: few; v_gene: TRBV20-1; CDR3aa: CSAREGQGVYGYTF; CDR3nt: TGCAGTGCTAGAGAGGGACAGGGGGTCTATGGCTACACCTTC
d_gene: TRBD2; j_gene: TRBJ2-5; abundance: -; v_gene: TRBV20-1; CDR3aa: CSASRTRLQETQYF; CDR3nt: TGCAGTGCTAGCCGGACTAGACTCCAAGAGACCCAGTACTTC
d_gene: -; j_gene: TRBJ2-7; abundance: -; v_gene: TRBV6-1; CDR3aa: CASRIAGGPYEQYF; CDR3nt: TGTGCCAGCAGAATAGCCGGGGGGCCTTACGAGCAGTACTTC
d_gene: -; j_gene: TRBJ1-5; abundance: few; v_gene: TRBV6-1; CDR3aa: CASSERGAPNQPQHF; CDR3nt: TGTGCCAGCAGTGAGAGAGGGGCCCCCAATCAGCCCCAGCATTTT
d_gene: -; j_gene: TRBJ1-2; abundance: few; v_gene: TRBV30; CDR3aa: CAWSVSRDGGYTF; CDR3nt: TGTGCCTGGAGTGTTAGTAGGGATGGAGGCTACACCTTC
d_gene: -; j_gene: TRBJ2-7; abundance: -; v_gene: TRBV2; CDR3aa: CASNRQRYEQYF; CDR3nt: TGTGCCAGCAACCGACAGCGCTACGAGCAGTACTTC
d_gene: -; j_gene: TRBJ1-2; abundance: few; v_gene: TRBV28; CDR3aa: CASREGTVYGYTF; CDR3nt: TGTGCCAGCAGAGAGGGGACGGTCTATGGCTACACCTTC
d_gene: -; j_gene: TRBJ1-6; abundance: -; v_gene: TRBV6-4; CDR3aa: CASSGTPNSPLHF; CDR3nt: TGTGCCAGCAGTGGGACACCTAATTCACCCCTCCACTTT
d_gene: TRBD1; j_gene: TRBJ2-5; abundance: -; v_gene: TRBV20-1; CDR3aa: CSAAGGETQYF; CDR3nt: TGCAGTGCGGCAGGGGGTGAGACCCAGTACTTC
d_gene: TRBD1; j_gene: TRBJ1-3; abundance: -; v_gene: TRBV19; CDR3aa: CASGIGTGGSGNTIYF; CDR3nt: TGTGCCAGTGGGATCGGGACAGGGGGCTCTGGAAACACCATATATTTT
d_gene: -; j_gene: TRBJ1-1; abundance: -; v_gene: TRBV6-1; CDR3aa: CASSVAVTGQGTEAFF; CDR3nt: TGTGCCAGCAGTGTAGCGGTGACAGGCCAAGGGACTGAAGCTTTCTTT
d_gene: -; j_gene: TRBJ1-3; abundance: once; v_gene: TRBV12-3/TRBV12-4; CDR3aa: CASSNPAARASGNTIYF; CDR3nt: TGTGCCAGCAGTAACCCCGCGGCCCGAGCCTCTGGAAACACCATATATTTT
d_gene: TRBD1; j_gene: TRBJ1-2; abundance: -; v_gene: TRBV30; CDR3aa: CAWTLGTGNNYGYTF; CDR3nt: TGTGCCTGGACATTGGGGACAGGGAACAACTATGGCTACACCTTC
d_gene: -; j_gene: TRBJ1-2; abundance: -; v_gene: TRBV9; CDR3aa: CASSVAGGGGYTF; CDR3nt: TGTGCCAGCAGCGTAGCGGGGGGCGGCGGCTACACCTTC
d_gene: TRBD1; j_gene: TRBJ2-6; abundance: -; v_gene: TRBV5-6; CDR3aa: CASSRYRGAGANVLTF; CDR3nt: TGTGCCAGCAGCCGATACAGGGGAGCCGGGGCCAACGTCCTGACTTTC
d_gene: -; j_gene: TRBJ1-5; abundance: once; v_gene: TRBV2; CDR3aa: CASSDSFNQPQHF; CDR3nt: TGTGCCAGCAGTGACAGCTTCAATCAGCCCCAGCATTTT